Given below is one T cell receptor (beta chain) in context. Measured with immunoSEQ multiplex PCR; TCRdb has only the in-frame clones, and not every one. The sample shows 200,000 to 250,000 clones, 70% to 90% of them seen only once. The data belong to a study of blood T cell repertoires in COVID-19. Overall study: Donors in the United States, Italy and Spain gave samples during acute or convalescent COVID-19. In each case, the material was cDNA or gDNA derived from T cells, B-cell-depleted T cells, or PBMCs.

This CDR3 has 14 amino acids. Germline CDR1 is MNHEY and CDR2 is SMNVEV (reference sequence). Between the trimmed V and J ends, which lost 8 bases and 4 bases, there was a span of 17 bases. The TCR was taken from a man aged 18-30 years with active or convalescent COVID-19. Sequenced material: peripheral blood. This chain links TRBV27 with TRBJ1-2; maybe TRBD1 (6 bases). CDR3 sequence reads: CASPPGQGPYGYTF. Here the CDR3 DNA reads TGTGCCAGCCCCCCCGGTCAGGGGCCCTATGGCTACACCTTC.